The 8 T cell receptor beta chains below come from one sample, sequenced in a study of blood T cell repertoires in COVID-19. Generated by immunoSEQ multiplex PCR, the TCRdb table keeps only in-frame clones and is missing some. The data hold 240,000 or so clones, with around 86% observed a single time. The sequenced material came from PBMCs or T cells enriched from blood (not recorded which). The origin of the receptors is a woman aged 50 to 60 who had recovered from COVID-19.

The chain has TRBV11-3 and TRBJ2-1, with TRBD2 matching over 13 bases. J was trimmed by 0 bases and V by 5 bases; bases with no gene match: 10. The CDR3 runs 19 residues. Germline V lookup: CDR1 SGHNT, CDR2 YENEEA. CDR3 nucleotide sequence: TGTGCCAGCAGCCAAGGACTAGCGGGGGAACTCCACTCCTACAATGAGCAGTTCTTC. This sequence encodes CASSQGLAGELHSYNEQFF.

J is TRBJ1-1 and V is TRBV7-2; D not resolved. The V end was cut by 4 bases, the J end by 0 bases, with 6 bases between. The CDR3 runs 13 residues. Germline loops: CDR1 SGHTA, CDR2 FQGNSA. DNA of the CDR3: TGTGCCAGCAGCTCCGGGATGAACACTGAAGCTTTCTTT. Residues: CASSSGMNTEAFF.

The chain links TRBV2 to TRBJ1-3; D gene unclear. The CDR3 is made up of 13 amino acids. The V end lost 7 bases, the J end lost 8 bases, and 15 bases lay between the germline ends. The germline V gene encodes CDR1 SNHLY and CDR2 FYNNEI. The CDR3 DNA reads TGTGCCAGCATAGGTTTAATCCGGGACACCATATATTTT. Translating it yields CASIGLIRDTIYF.

In its sample, this clone was seen a few times. The chain carries TRBV10-3 and TRBJ1-5; 10 bases are a match to TRBD1. The CDR3 consists of 14 residues. The trim removed 10 bases at V and 4 bases at J, leaving 7 bases unmatched. CDR1 and CDR2 (germline): ENHRY, SYGVKD. CDR3 in amino acids: CATRDRGENQPQHF. DNA of the CDR3: TGTGCCACCCGGGACAGGGGTGAAAATCAGCCCCAGCATTTT.

The chain's CDR3 is CASSINRGSGNTIYF. CDR3 in DNA: TGTGCCAGCAGCATAAACAGGGGATCCGGAAACACCATATATTTT. The V gene is TRBV5-4, the J gene TRBJ1-3; 7 bases fit TRBD1. CDR1 is SGHNT and CDR2 is YYREEE in the germline V gene (reference sequence). The CDR3 spans 15 residues. Trimming cost V 4 bases and J 4 bases; bases outside gene matches: 8.

The chain is built from TRBV13 and TRBJ2-3; tentative D call: TRBD2 (5 bases). This CDR3 has 14 residues. Per germline, CDR1 PRHDT and CDR2 FYEKMQ (reference sequence). V lost 6 bases and J 5 bases, leaving 15 bases between the germline ends. The CDR3 protein is CASRRTARGDTQYF. CDR3 coding DNA: TGTGCCAGCAGACGAACAGCTCGGGGAGATACGCAGTATTTT.

The chain joins TRBV4-3 to TRBJ1-2; D unresolved. The germline CDR1 and CDR2 sequences are LGHNA and YSLEER. V was shortened by 0 bases and J by 6 bases, with 17 bases between the two germline ends. CDR3 length: 16 residues. The CDR3 DNA reads as TGCGCCAGCAGCCAAGATATAAGCAGACCGAGGGATGGCTACACCTTC. Translated, it gives CASSQDISRPRDGYTF.

V usage is TRBV27 and J usage is TRBJ1-5; a possible D gene is TRBD1 (5 bases). Germline V CDR1 and CDR2: MNHEY, SMNVEV (reference sequence). The CDR3 has 15 residues. Trimming removed 0 bases from V and 7 bases from J, with 13 bases in between. The CDR3 protein is CASSLSPGARQPQHF. Written as DNA, the CDR3 is TGTGCCAGCAGTTTATCCCCTGGGGCACGCCAGCCCCAGCATTTT.